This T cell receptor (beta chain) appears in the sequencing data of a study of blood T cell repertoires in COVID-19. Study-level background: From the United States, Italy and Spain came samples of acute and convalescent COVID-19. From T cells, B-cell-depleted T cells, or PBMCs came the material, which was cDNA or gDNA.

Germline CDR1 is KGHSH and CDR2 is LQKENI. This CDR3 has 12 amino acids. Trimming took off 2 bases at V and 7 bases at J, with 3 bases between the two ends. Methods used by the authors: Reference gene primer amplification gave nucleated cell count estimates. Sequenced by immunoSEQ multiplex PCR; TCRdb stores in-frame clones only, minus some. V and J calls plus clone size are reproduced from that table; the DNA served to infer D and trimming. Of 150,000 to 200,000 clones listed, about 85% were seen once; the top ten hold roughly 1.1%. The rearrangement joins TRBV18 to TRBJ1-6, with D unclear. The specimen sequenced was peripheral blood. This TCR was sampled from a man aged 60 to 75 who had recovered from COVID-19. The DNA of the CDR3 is TGTGCCAGCTCACCAGAGAATTCACCCCTCCACTTT. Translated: CASSPENSPLHF. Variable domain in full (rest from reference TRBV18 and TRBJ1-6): NAGVMQNPRHLVRRRGQEARLRCSPMKGHSHVYWYRQLPEEGLKFMVYLQKENIIDESGMPKERFSAEFPKEGPSILRIQQVVRGDSAAYFCASSPENSPLHFGNGTRLTVT.